These 3 T cell receptor beta chains were sequenced from one sample in a study of T cells after yellow fever vaccination. TCRdb reprocessed the 5' RACE reads with MiXCR, giving one entry per CDR3 protein. The profile shows hundreds of thousands of distinct CDR3 sequences, over 4.5% of them singletons. This material consisted of CD4+ T cells sorted from PBMCs, taken on the day of the yellow fever booster vaccination. These TCRs come from a man aged 18 to 30 who received the YFV17D yellow fever vaccine.

V usage is TRBV6-6 and J usage is TRBJ2-7; perhaps TRBD2 as D (5 bases). CDR3 size: 13 residues. The germline V gene encodes CDR1 MNHNY and CDR2 SVGAGI (reference sequence). The V end was cut by 5 bases, the J end by 6 bases, with 14 bases between. The CDR3 coding sequence is TGTGCCAGCAGTGAACTACTAGTCCTCGAGCAGTACTTC. Translation gives CASSELLVLEQYF.

This rearrangement joins TRBV4-1 to TRBJ2-1, with no clear D. The CDR3 covers 16 residues. CDR1 MGHRA and CDR2 YSYEKL come from the germline V gene. The ends were cut back, 3 bases at V and 8 bases at J, with 20 bases in the middle. DNA of the CDR3: TGCGCCAGCAGCCAGGAAAGGGCGCGGCATTCACATGAGCAGTTCTTC. This sequence encodes CASSQERARHSHEQFF.

V usage is TRBV19 and J usage is TRBJ1-4; 9 nucleotides agree with TRBD1. This CDR3 contains 14 residues. V shed 5 bases, J shed 3 bases, and the junction held 1 base outside the gene matches. Germline V gives CDR1 LNHDA, CDR2 SQIVND (reference sequence). The CDR3 coding sequence is TGTGCCAGTAGTCGGGACAGGGCTAATGAAAAACTGTTTTTT. It translates to CASSRDRANEKLFF.